These T cell receptor beta chains were read from a single sample in a study of sequential checkpoint blockade in melanoma. The assay was immunoSEQ multiplex PCR, and TCRdb's table has in-frame clones only and misses some. Of around 34,000 clones listed, less than 85% are singletons. Material: CD8+ T cells sorted from blood (inferred from file names), obtained from a patient given nivolumab and ipilimumab in sequence. Every receptor here comes from a human donor with melanoma. Each CDR3 is given with its conserved first and last residue. D genes are given only for firm matches. A row's size may be missing; if present it is once, few, many or a size class.

d_call j_call clone_size v_call cdr3_aa cdr3_nt
TRBD1 TRBJ2-7 - TRBV9 CASSVGWDRGGNEQYF TGTGCCAGCAGCGTAGGTTGGGACAGGGGAGGGAACGAGCAGTACTTC
TRBD1 TRBJ1-2 - TRBV6-5 CASSYGTGYLGGYTF TGTGCCAGCAGTTACGGGACAGGATATCTCGGTGGCTACACCTTC
TRBD1 TRBJ1-3 - TRBV7-2 CASSLAPGTAEWAGNTIYF TGTGCCAGCAGCTTAGCTCCCGGGACAGCTGAGTGGGCTGGAAACACCATATATTTT
- TRBJ2-3 - TRBV5-1 CASSLYADTQYF TGCGCCAGCAGCTTATATGCGGATACGCAGTATTTT
- TRBJ2-7 - TRBV27 CASSLKGGAYEQYF TGTGCCAGCAGTTTAAAAGGTGGAGCCTACGAGCAGTACTTC
- TRBJ2-5 once TRBV5-6 CASSLMGRQGGATQYF TGTGCCAGCAGCTTGATGGGGCGGCAGGGGGGCGCGACCCAGTACTTC
TRBD2 TRBJ2-7 - TRBV4-1 CASSPLVGLAREQYF TGCGCCAGCAGCCCCCTGGTAGGACTAGCGAGGGAGCAGTACTTC
TRBD2 TRBJ2-3 - TRBV2 CASSERTSGRGTDTQYF TGTGCCAGCAGTGAACGGACTAGCGGGAGGGGCACAGATACGCAGTATTTT
TRBD1 TRBJ2-3 once TRBV5-8 CASSFQGATDTQYF TGTGCCAGCAGCTTCCAGGGGGCCACAGATACGCAGTATTTT
TRBD1 TRBJ1-2 - TRBV7-2 CASSLTGDYGYTF TGTGCCAGCAGCTTAACAGGGGACTATGGCTACACCTTC